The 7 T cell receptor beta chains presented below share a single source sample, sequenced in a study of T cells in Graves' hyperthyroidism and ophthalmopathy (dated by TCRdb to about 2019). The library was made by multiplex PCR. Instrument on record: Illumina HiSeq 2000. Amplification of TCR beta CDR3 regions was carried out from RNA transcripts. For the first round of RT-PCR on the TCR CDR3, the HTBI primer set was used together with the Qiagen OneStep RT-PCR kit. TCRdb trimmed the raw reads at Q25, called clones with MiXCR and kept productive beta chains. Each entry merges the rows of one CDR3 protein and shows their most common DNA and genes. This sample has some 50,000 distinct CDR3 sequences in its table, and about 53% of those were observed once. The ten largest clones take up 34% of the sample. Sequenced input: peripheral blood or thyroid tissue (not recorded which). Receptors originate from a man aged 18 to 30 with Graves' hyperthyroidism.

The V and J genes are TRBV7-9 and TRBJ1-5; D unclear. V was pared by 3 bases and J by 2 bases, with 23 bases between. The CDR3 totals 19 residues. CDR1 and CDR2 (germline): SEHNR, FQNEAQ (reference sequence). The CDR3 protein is CASSLWTGPGSLGNQPQHF. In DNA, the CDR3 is TGTGCCAGCAGCTTGTGGACTGGGCCGGGGTCGTTAGGCAATCAGCCCCAGCATTTT.

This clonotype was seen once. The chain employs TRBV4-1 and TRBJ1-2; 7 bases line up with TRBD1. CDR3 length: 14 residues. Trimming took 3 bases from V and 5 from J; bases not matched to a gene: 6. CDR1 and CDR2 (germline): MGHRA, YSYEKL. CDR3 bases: TGCGCCAGCAGCCACCTCGACAGGGTATATGGCTACACCTTC. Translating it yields CASSHLDRVYGYTF.

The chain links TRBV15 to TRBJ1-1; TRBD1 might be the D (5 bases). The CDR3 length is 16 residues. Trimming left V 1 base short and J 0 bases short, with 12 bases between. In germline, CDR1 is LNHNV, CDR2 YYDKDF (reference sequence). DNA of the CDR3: TGTGCCACCAGCAGAGTCAGGGACGCCATGAACACTGAAGCTTTCTTT. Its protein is CATSRVRDAMNTEAFF.

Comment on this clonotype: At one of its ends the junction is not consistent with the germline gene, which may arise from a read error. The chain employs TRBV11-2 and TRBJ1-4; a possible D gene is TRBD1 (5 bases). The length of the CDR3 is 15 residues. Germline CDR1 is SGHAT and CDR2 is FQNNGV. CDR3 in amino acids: CASSLDGGFLEKLSF. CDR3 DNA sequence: TGTGCCAGTAGCTTAGACGGGGGGTTCTTGGAAAAACTGTCTTTT.

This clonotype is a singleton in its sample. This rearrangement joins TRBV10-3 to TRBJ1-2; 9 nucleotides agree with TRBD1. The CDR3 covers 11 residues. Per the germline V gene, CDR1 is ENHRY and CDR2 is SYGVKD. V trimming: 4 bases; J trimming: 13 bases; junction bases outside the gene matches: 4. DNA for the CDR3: TGTGCCATCAGTGGGGGGACAGGGAGCACCTTC. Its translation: CAISGGTGSTF.

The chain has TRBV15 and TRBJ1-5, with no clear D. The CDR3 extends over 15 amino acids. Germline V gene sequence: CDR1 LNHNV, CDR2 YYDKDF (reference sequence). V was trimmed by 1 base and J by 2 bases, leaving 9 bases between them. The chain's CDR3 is CATSRVGSGNQPQHF. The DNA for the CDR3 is TGTGCCACCAGCAGAGTTGGATCCGGCAATCAGCCCCAGCATTTT.

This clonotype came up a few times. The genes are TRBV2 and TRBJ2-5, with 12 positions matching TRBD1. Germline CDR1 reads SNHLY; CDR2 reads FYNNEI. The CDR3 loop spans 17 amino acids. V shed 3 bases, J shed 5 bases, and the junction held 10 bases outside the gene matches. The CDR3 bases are TGTGCCAGCAGTGATGGGTTGGGACAGGGGGCGCAGGAGACCCAGTACTTC. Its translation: CASSDGLGQGAQETQYF.